Below, one T cell receptor (beta chain) is given with its context. What it binds is unknown. The data are from a study of CD8 T cells in ankylosing spondylitis. Quantitative molecular-barcoded 5'-RACE generated the TCR beta libraries. TCRdb processed the 5' RACE reads anew with MiXCR; each CDR3 protein has one entry. The table lists approximately 220,000 distinct CDR3 sequences, around a quarter of them singletons. V dropped 1 base and J dropped 7; count of bases not matched to a gene: 7. CDR1 LNHNV and CDR2 YYDKDF come from the germline V gene (reference sequence). This CDR3 has 15 amino acids. Notes on the study in general: Disease-linked clones reportedly concentrated significantly in matched ankylosing spondylitis synovial fluid.

This rearrangement joins TRBV15 to TRBJ2-5, with 9 bases matching TRBD1. This sequence originates from a male donor with ankylosing spondylitis or in good health (not recorded which). Sequences were obtained from blood, either unsorted or a sorted T cell fraction (not recorded which). CDR3 protein: CATSRGGQGAVTQYF. The CDR3 coding sequence is TGTGCCACCAGCAGAGGGGGACAGGGTGCGGTGACCCAGTACTTC.